The clone carrying this T cell receptor (beta chain) was detected a few times. TCRdb keeps only in-frame clones here, not all; method: immunoSEQ multiplex PCR. Seen here are 140,000 to 150,000 clones, roughly 90% observed once, and the top ten hold less than 5%. The data belong to a study of control samples from healthy donors and cancer patients. Specimen: blood. This TCR was sampled from a man younger than 45 in good health.

The CDR3 protein is CASSQSRTVNEKLFF. The CDR3 nucleotides read TGTGCCAGCAGCCAATCCAGGACTGTAAATGAAAAACTGTTTTTT. The chain carries TRBV16 and TRBJ1-4; D gene unclear. CDR3 length equals 15 residues. Trimming left V 0 bases short and J 5 bases short, with 10 bases between. Germline-derived CDR1 and CDR2 are KGHSY and FQNENV.